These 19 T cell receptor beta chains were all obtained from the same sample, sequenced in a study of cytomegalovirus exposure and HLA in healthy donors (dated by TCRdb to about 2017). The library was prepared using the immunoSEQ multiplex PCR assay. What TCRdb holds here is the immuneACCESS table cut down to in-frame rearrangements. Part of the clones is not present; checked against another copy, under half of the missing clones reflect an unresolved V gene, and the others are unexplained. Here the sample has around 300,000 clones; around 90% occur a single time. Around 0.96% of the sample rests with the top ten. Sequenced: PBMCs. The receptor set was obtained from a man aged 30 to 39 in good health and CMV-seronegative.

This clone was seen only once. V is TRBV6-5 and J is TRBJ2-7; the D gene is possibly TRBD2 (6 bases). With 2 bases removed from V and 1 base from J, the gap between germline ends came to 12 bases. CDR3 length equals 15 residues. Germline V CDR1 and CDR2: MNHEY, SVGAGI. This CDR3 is CASSYPGTASYEQYF. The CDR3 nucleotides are TGTGCCAGCAGTTACCCCGGGACTGCTTCCTACGAGCAGTACTTC.

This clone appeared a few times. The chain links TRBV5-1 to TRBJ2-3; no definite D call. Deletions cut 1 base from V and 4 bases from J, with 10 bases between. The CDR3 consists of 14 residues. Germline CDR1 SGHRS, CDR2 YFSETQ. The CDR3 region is CASSLRVVPDTQYF. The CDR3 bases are TGCGCCAGCAGCTTGCGGGTGGTCCCAGATACGCAGTATTTT.

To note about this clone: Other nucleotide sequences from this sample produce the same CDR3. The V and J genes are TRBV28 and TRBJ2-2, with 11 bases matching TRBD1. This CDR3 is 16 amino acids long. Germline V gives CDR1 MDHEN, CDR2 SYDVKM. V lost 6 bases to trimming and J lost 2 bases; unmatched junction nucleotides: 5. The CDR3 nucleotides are TGTGCCAGCAGCCCGGGACAGGGGGTTAACACCGGGGAGCTGTTTTTT. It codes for CASSPGQGVNTGELFF.

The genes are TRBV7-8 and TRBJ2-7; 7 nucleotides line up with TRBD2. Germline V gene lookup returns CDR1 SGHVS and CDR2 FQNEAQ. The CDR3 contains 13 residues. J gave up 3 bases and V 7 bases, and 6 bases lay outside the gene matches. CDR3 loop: CASTGPSGYEQYF. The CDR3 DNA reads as TGTGCCAGCACAGGGCCTAGCGGCTACGAGCAGTACTTC.

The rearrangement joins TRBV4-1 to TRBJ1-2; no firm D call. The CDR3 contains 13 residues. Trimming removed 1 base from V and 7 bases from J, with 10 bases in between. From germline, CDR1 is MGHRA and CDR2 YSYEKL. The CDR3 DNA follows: TGCGCCAGCAGCCAAGCGACACTGAGTGGCTACACCTTC. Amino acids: CASSQATLSGYTF.

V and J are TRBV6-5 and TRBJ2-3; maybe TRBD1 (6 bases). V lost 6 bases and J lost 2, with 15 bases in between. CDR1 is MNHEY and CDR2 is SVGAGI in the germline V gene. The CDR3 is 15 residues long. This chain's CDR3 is CASRSGVAITDTQYF. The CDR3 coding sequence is TGTGCCAGCAGGTCAGGGGTGGCGATCACAGATACGCAGTATTTT.

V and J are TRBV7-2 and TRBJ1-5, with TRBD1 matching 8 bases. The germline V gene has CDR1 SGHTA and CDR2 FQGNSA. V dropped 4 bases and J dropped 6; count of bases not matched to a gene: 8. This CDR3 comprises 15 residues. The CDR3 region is CASSSDRESGQPQHF. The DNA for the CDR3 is TGTGCCAGCAGCTCGGACAGGGAGTCAGGTCAGCCCCAGCATTTT. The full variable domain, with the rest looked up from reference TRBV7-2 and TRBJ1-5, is GAGVSQSPSNKVTEKGKDVELRCDPISGHTALYWYRQSLGQGLEFLIYFQGNSAPDKSGLPSDRFSAERTGGSVSTLTIQRTQQEDSAVYLCASSSDRESGQPQHFGDGTRLSIL.

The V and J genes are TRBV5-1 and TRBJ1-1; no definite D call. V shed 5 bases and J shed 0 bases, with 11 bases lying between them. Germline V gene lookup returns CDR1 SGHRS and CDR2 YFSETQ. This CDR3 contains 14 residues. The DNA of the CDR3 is TGCGCCAGCAGTGAGCTAACCGTGAACACTGAAGCTTTCTTT. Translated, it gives CASSELTVNTEAFF.

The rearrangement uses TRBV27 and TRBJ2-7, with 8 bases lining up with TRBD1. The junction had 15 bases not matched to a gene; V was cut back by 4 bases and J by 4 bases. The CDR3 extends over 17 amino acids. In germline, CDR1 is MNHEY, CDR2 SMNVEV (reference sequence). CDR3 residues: CASSYRGDVRGLYEQYF. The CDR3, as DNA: TGTGCCAGCAGTTATCGGGGAGATGTCAGGGGGCTGTACGAGCAGTACTTC.

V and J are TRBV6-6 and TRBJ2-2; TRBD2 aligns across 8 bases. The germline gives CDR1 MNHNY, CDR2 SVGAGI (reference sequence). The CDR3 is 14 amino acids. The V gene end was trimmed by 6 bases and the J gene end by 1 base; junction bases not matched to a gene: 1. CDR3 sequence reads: CASSSGGNTGELFF. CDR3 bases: TGTGCCAGCAGCAGCGGGGGGAACACCGGGGAGCTGTTTTTT.

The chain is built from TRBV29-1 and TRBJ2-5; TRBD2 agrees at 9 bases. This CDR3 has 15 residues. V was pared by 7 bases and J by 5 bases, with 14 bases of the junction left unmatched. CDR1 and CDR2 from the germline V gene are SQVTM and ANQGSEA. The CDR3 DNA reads TGCAGCGCTCGAGGGTCCTCTAGCGGGGCGGAGACCCAGTACTTC. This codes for CSARGSSSGAETQYF.

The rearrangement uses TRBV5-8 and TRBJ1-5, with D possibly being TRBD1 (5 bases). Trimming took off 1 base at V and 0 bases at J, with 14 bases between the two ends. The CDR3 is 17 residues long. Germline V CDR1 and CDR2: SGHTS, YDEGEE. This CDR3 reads CASSLIRASDSNQPQHF. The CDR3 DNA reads TGTGCCAGCAGCTTGATCAGGGCATCTGATAGCAATCAGCCCCAGCATTTT.

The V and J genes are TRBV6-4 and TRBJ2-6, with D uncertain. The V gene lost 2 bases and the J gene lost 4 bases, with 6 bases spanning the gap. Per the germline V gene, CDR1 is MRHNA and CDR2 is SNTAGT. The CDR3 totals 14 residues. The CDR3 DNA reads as TGTGCCAGCAGTGACGCGGAAGGGGCCAACGTCCTGACTTTC. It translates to CASSDAEGANVLTF.

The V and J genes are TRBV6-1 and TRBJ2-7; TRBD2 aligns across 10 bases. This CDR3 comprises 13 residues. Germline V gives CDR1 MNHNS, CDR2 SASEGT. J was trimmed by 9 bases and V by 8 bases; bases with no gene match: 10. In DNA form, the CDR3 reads TGTGCCAGCGGGAATCAAGCGGGGGGGCGGCAGTACTTC. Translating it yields CASGNQAGGRQYF.

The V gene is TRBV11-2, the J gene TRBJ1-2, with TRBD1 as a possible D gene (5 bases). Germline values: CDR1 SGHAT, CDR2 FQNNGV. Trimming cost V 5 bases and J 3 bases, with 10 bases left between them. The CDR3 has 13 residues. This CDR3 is CASSKDRYYGYTF. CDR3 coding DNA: TGTGCCAGCAGCAAAGACAGATACTATGGCTACACCTTC.

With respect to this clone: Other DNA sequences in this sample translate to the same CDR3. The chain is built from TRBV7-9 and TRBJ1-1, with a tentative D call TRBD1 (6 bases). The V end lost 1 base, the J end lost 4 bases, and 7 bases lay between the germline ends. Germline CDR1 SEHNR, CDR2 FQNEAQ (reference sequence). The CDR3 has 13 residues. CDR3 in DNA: TGTGCCAGCAGCTTAGGAGGGGGCACTGAAGCTTTCTTT. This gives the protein CASSLGGGTEAFF.

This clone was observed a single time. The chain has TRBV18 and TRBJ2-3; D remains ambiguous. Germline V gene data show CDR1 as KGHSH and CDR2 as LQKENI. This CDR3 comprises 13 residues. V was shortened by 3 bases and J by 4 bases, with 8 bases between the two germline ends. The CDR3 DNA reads TGTGCCAGCTCACCTCCAGTTGCAGATACGCAGTATTTT. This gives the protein CASSPPVADTQYF.

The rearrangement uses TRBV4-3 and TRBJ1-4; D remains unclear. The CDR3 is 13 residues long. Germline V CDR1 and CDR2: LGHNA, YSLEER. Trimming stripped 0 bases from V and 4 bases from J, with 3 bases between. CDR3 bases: TGCGCCAGCAGCCAAGATTATAATGAAAAACTGTTTTTT. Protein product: CASSQDYNEKLFF.

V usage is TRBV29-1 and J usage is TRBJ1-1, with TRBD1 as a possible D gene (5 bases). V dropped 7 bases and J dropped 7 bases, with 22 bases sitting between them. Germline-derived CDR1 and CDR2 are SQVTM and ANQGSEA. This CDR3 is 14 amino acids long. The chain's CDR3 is CSARREGRVGEAFF. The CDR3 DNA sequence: TGCAGCGCGAGGAGGGAGGGGCGTGTGGGTGAAGCTTTCTTT.